Sequencing of this TCR beta chain was carried out in a study of shared clonotypes between healthy human individuals. The study's findings and limits: The study sampled only blood, and tissue repertoires likely differ. Naive subsets, compared against memory subsets, generally had larger estimated richness values.

The protocol was immunoSEQ multiplex PCR, while the TCRdb copy is restricted to in-frame clones and leaves out a portion. The sample shows 300,000 to 400,000 clones, over 65% of them seen only once. The authors divided CD4+ cells into CD45RA+ naive and CD45RA-negative memory subsets. This clone was seen repeatedly, ten times or more. Its antigen is still unknown. Trimming shortened V by 5 bases and J by 4 bases, and 17 bases separated the two germline ends. CDR1 is SGHVS and CDR2 is FNYEAQ in the germline V gene. The CDR3 covers 15 residues. Sequencing used memory CD4+ T cells sorted from blood. Subset: CD45RA-negative fraction. J is TRBJ1-1 and V is TRBV7-6; D is ambiguous. This clonotype originated in a man aged 25 to 40 in good health. Here the CDR3 reads CASSASLGRSTEAFF. The CDR3 DNA sequence: TGTGCCAGCAGCGCTTCCCTGGGAAGGAGCACTGAAGCTTTCTTT.